The next 27 T cell receptor beta chains were all read from a single sample in a study of blood T cell repertoires in COVID-19. The assay was immunoSEQ multiplex PCR, and TCRdb's table has in-frame clones only and misses some. Among under 150,000 clones listed, 84% were seen once. Sequenced input: peripheral blood. All receptors come from a human donor in a cohort sampled during active COVID-19.

This chain uses TRBV7-2 with TRBJ2-5, with 9 bases matching TRBD2. Trimming at V came to 1 base and at J to 7 bases, leaving 13 bases not matched to a gene. The CDR3 is 17 amino acids. Looked up from germline, CDR1 is SGHTA and CDR2 is FQGNSA. CDR3 sequence: CASSLGVGAGGRATQYF. The DNA for the CDR3 is TGTGCCAGCAGCTTAGGTGTTGGAGCGGGGGGTCGGGCGACCCAGTACTTC. Drawing the rest from reference TRBV7-2 and TRBJ2-5, the complete variable domain is GAGVSQSPSNKVTEKGKDVELRCDPISGHTALYWYRQSLGQGLEFLIYFQGNSAPDKSGLPSDRFSAERTGGSVSTLTIQRTQQEDSAVYLCASSLGVGAGGRATQYFGPGTRLLVL.

The V gene is TRBV29-1, the J gene TRBJ2-7; D unclear. V lost 4 bases and J lost 0, with 7 bases in between. The germline V gene has CDR1 SQVTM and CDR2 ANQGSEA. The CDR3 extends over 12 amino acids. CDR3 nucleotide sequence: TGCAGCGTTGGGGCACTCTCCTACGAGCAGTACTTC. Translating it yields CSVGALSYEQYF.

This sequence joins TRBV5-1 and TRBJ1-3; a possible D gene is TRBD1 (5 bases). The germline V gene has CDR1 SGHRS and CDR2 YFSETQ. CDR3 length equals 12 residues. Trimming left V 4 bases short and J 8 bases short, with 10 bases between. CDR3 sequence: CASSPQGDTIYF. CDR3 nucleotide sequence: TGCGCCAGCAGCCCCCAAGGGGACACCATATATTTT. Looking up the rest from reference TRBV5-1 and TRBJ1-3 gives the full variable domain: KAGVTQTPRYLIKTRGQQVTLSCSPISGHRSVSWYQQTPGQGLQFLFEYFSETQRNKGNFPGRFSGRQFSNSRSEMNVSTLELGDSALYLCASSPQGDTIYFGEGSWLTVV.

This rearrangement joins TRBV11-2 to TRBJ1-6, with TRBD1 matching over 7 bases. The CDR3 has 14 residues. The germline gives CDR1 SGHAT, CDR2 FQNNGV. V dropped 5 bases and J dropped 6; count of bases not matched to a gene: 4. CDR3 sequence (DNA): TGTGCCAGCAGCCGAGACAGGGTTAATTCACCCCTCCACTTT. Protein sequence: CASSRDRVNSPLHF.

The gene calls are TRBV27 and TRBJ2-7, with D possibly being TRBD1 (5 bases). Germline loops: CDR1 MNHEY, CDR2 SMNVEV (reference sequence). This CDR3 spans 15 amino acids. V was clipped by 4 bases and J by 2 bases, with 15 bases between them. CDR3 in DNA: TGTGCCAGCAGTTGGGGCCCGGGCGGAACCTACGAGCAGTACTTC. It specifies CASSWGPGGTYEQYF.

The rearrangement links TRBV9 to TRBJ1-2; TRBD1 agrees at 9 bases. Germline V CDR1 and CDR2: SGDLS, YYNGEE. CDR3 length: 15 residues. V was clipped by 3 bases and J by 4 bases; unmatched bases: 7. The CDR3 here is CASSARVQGAYGYTF. The CDR3 DNA reads TGTGCCAGCAGCGCCCGTGTACAGGGGGCCTATGGCTACACCTTC. Based on the CDR3 plus reference TRBV9 and TRBJ1-2, the full variable domain is DSGVTQTPKHLITATGQRVTLRCSPRSGDLSVYWYQQSLDQGLQFLIQYYNGEERAKGNILERFSAQQFPDLHSELNLSSLELGDSALYFCASSARVQGAYGYTFGSGTRLTVV.

This clone was observed once. V usage is TRBV7-3 and J usage is TRBJ2-2, with a tentative D call TRBD1 (6 bases). V dropped 5 bases and J dropped 0 bases, with 10 bases sitting between them. In germline, CDR1 is SGHTA, CDR2 FQGTGA. This CDR3 region has 15 residues. CDR3 nucleotides: TGTGCCAGCAGCCCGGACAGATCGAACACCGGGGAGCTGTTTTTT. Its translation: CASSPDRSNTGELFF.

The rearrangement joins TRBV19 to TRBJ1-1, with 7 nucleotides matching TRBD1. The germline V gene has CDR1 LNHDA and CDR2 SQIVND (reference sequence). This CDR3 comprises 13 residues. Trimming at V came to 8 bases and at J to 0 bases, leaving 3 bases not matched to a gene. The CDR3 loop is CASRQGLNTEAFF. CDR3 nucleotide sequence: TGTGCCAGTCGACAGGGACTGAACACTGAAGCTTTCTTT.

V usage is TRBV28 and J usage is TRBJ2-7, with TRBD1 identical over 9 bases. Germline V gene data show CDR1 as MDHEN and CDR2 as SYDVKM. V gave up 3 bases and J gave up 3 bases; unmatched junction bases: 9. The CDR3 extends over 16 amino acids. The CDR3 DNA sequence: TGTGCCAGCAGTTTGAGGGGACAGGGTAAGGACTACGAGCAGTACTTC. This translates into CASSLRGQGKDYEQYF.

The chain uses TRBV6-2 or TRBV6-3 and TRBJ2-3, with D unresolved. This CDR3 contains 11 residues. CDR1 MNHEY and CDR2 SVGEGT come from the germline V gene. The V and J ends lost 2 bases and 7 bases respectively, with 4 bases between them. This CDR3 is CASSYGHTQYF. The DNA for the CDR3 is TGTGCCAGCAGTTACGGCCATACGCAGTATTTT.

The rearrangement joins TRBV24-1 to TRBJ2-7; 8 positions match TRBD2. V lost 9 bases and J lost 6; bases outside the gene matches: 9. The CDR3 has 13 amino acids. Per the germline V gene, CDR1 is KGHDR and CDR2 is SFDVKD. The DNA of the CDR3 is TGTGCCACCTATGGGACTAGTGGGCTCGAGCAGTACTTC. It codes for CATYGTSGLEQYF.

Written as DNA, the CDR3 is TGTGCCAGCAGGGGACAGGAAGGTTCACCCCTCCACTTT. Encoded protein: CASRGQEGSPLHF. The V gene is TRBV2, the J gene TRBJ1-6, with TRBD1 matching 8 bases. This CDR3 has 13 residues. The V segment lost 6 bases and the J segment 9 bases; nucleotides outside the gene matches: 4. Germline CDR1 is SNHLY and CDR2 is FYNNEI.

The genes are TRBV19 and TRBJ2-2; 13 bases fit TRBD2. The trim removed 4 bases at V and 7 bases at J, leaving 12 bases unmatched. The CDR3 consists of 18 residues. Per the germline V gene, CDR1 is LNHDA and CDR2 is SQIVND (reference sequence). This CDR3 reads CASSTSPLAGGPIGELFF. The DNA of the CDR3 is TGTGCCAGTAGTACCTCTCCACTAGCGGGGGGGCCTATCGGGGAGCTGTTTTTT.

This chain links TRBV7-2 with TRBJ1-3; D is undetermined. CDR3 length: 15 residues. Trimming removed 1 base from V and 0 bases from J, with 7 bases in between. The germline CDR1 and CDR2 sequences are SGHTA and FQGNSA. Here the CDR3 reads CASSLVSGSGNTIYF. CDR3 DNA sequence: TGTGCCAGCAGCTTAGTTTCGGGCTCTGGAAACACCATATATTTT.

The sample holds one count of this clone. The chain is built from TRBV7-6 and TRBJ2-7, with 8 bases matching TRBD1. Losses at the gene ends were 1 base for V and 2 bases for J; bases not matched to a gene: 4. The CDR3 runs 15 residues. The germline V gene encodes CDR1 SGHVS and CDR2 FNYEAQ. The CDR3 region is CASSLDPGQAYEQYF. DNA of the CDR3: TGTGCCAGCAGCTTAGATCCGGGACAGGCCTACGAGCAGTACTTC.

This chain connects TRBV7-9 to TRBJ1-2, with TRBD1 matching over 9 bases. The CDR3 has 16 amino acids. Germline V gene data show CDR1 as SEHNR and CDR2 as FQNEAQ (reference sequence). V dropped 4 bases and J dropped 1; count of bases not matched to a gene: 7. CDR3 sequence (DNA): TGTGCCAGCAGCTCAACCGGGACAGGGCTTAACTATGGCTACACCTTC. This translates into CASSSTGTGLNYGYTF.

The J gene is TRBJ1-6, the V gene TRBV7-9, with a possible D match to TRBD1 (6 bases). The CDR3 runs to 17 residues. CDR1 is SEHNR, CDR2 FQNEAQ, per germline (reference sequence). Trimming stripped 1 base from V and 7 bases from J, with 17 bases between. The chain's CDR3 is CASSLGGLQGINSPLHF. In DNA form, the CDR3 reads TGTGCCAGCAGCTTAGGGGGCCTCCAGGGGATCAATTCACCCCTCCACTTT.

V and J are TRBV27 and TRBJ2-6; possibly TRBD1 for D (5 bases). The CDR3 length is 15 residues. Germline assignment: CDR1 MNHEY and CDR2 SMNVEV (reference sequence). V was trimmed by 6 bases and J by 2 bases, leaving 11 bases between them. The CDR3 loop is CASRQQGTGANVLTF. CDR3 in DNA: TGTGCCAGCAGGCAGCAGGGTACTGGGGCCAACGTCCTGACTTTC. Complete variable domain (other parts from reference TRBV27 and TRBJ2-6): EAQVTQNPRYLITVTGKKLTVTCSQNMNHEYMSWYRQDPGLGLRQIYYSMNVEVTDKGDVPEGYKVSRKEKRNFPLILESPSPNQTSLYFCASRQQGTGANVLTFGAGSRLTVL.

This chain links TRBV6-5 with TRBJ1-6; D call uncertain. The length of the CDR3 is 12 residues. V dropped 6 bases and J dropped 14 bases, with 14 bases sitting between them. Germline CDR1 is MNHEY and CDR2 is SVGAGI. The CDR3 sequence: CASRTGTGSLHF. The CDR3 bases are TGTGCCAGCAGAACGGGTACCGGATCCCTCCACTTT.

The rearrangement uses TRBV19 and TRBJ1-6, with 8 bases fitting TRBD1. The CDR3 extends over 17 amino acids. The V and J ends lost 9 bases and 1 base, in that order; junction bases with no gene match: 11. CDR1 is LNHDA and CDR2 is SQIVND in the germline V gene (reference sequence). CDR3 sequence (DNA): TGTGCCAGCCGATCAGGGGGCCAGGGATCCTATAATTCACCCCTCCACTTT. As protein: CASRSGGQGSYNSPLHF.

This clone came up a few times. This chain links TRBV2 with TRBJ2-2, with 7 bases that match TRBD1. The germline CDR1 and CDR2 sequences are SNHLY and FYNNEI. The CDR3 loop spans 16 amino acids. V was clipped by 5 bases and J by 2 bases; unmatched bases: 8. This CDR3 is CASSNDWDRNTGELFF. CDR3 nucleotides: TGTGCCAGCAGTAATGACTGGGACAGAAACACCGGGGAGCTGTTTTTT.

The V call is TRBV9, the J call TRBJ2-5, with TRBD2 matching 9 bases. Germline V gene lookup returns CDR1 SGDLS and CDR2 YYNGEE. J lost 6 bases, V lost 0 bases, and 6 bases had no gene match. CDR3 size: 15 residues. CDR3 coding DNA: TGTGCCAGCAGCGTAGAGGGTAGCGGGGGAAAGACCCAGTACTTC. It specifies CASSVEGSGGKTQYF.

The chain joins TRBV28 to TRBJ1-5; 7 nucleotides agree with TRBD1. CDR1 and CDR2 from the germline V gene are MDHEN and SYDVKM. This CDR3 region has 14 residues. The ends lost 5 bases at V and 6 bases at J; junction bases unmatched: 7. The CDR3 sequence is CASSQTQGFQPQHF. CDR3 DNA sequence: TGTGCCAGCAGTCAAACACAGGGGTTTCAGCCCCAGCATTTT. The whole variable domain, filled in from reference TRBV28 and TRBJ1-5, reads DVKVTQSSRYLVKRTGEKVFLECVQDMDHENMFWYRQDPGLGLRLIYFSYDVKMKEKGDIPEGYSVSREKKERFSLILESASTNQTSMYLCASSQTQGFQPQHFGDGTRLSIL.

This chain joins TRBV9 and TRBJ2-5; TRBD1 matches at 8 bases. This CDR3 contains 18 residues. Germline-derived CDR1 and CDR2 are SGDLS and YYNGEE. V lost 4 bases, J lost 5 bases, and 19 bases stayed unmatched. In DNA, the CDR3 is TGTGCCAGCAGCTTGGCCCCAGGTCGAAGGACAGGGATGGAGACCCAGTACTTC. It specifies CASSLAPGRRTGMETQYF. Using reference TRBV9 and TRBJ2-5 for the parts outside the CDR3, the full variable domain is DSGVTQTPKHLITATGQRVTLRCSPRSGDLSVYWYQQSLDQGLQFLIQYYNGEERAKGNILERFSAQQFPDLHSELNLSSLELGDSALYFCASSLAPGRRTGMETQYFGPGTRLLVL.

As DNA, the CDR3 is TGTGCTTCGGACCTAACAGGAAAGCCCCAGCATTTT. This sequence encodes CASDLTGKPQHF. The chain joins TRBV5-8 to TRBJ1-5; tentatively, D is TRBD1 (5 bases). CDR3 length: 12 amino acids. CDR1 and CDR2 (germline): SGHTS, YDEGEE.

About this clone: The junction shows a germline mismatch at one end, possibly a read error. The chain carries TRBV18 and TRBJ2-5, with D maybe TRBD2 (5 bases). The CDR3 totals 15 residues. Germline CDR1 and CDR2: KGHSH and LQKENI. DNA of the CDR3: TGTGCCAGCTCACCACCCCGGGGATCTAGAGAGGCCCAGTACTTC. It translates to CASSPPRGSREAQYF.

The chain joins TRBV7-2 to TRBJ2-7; D ambiguous. From germline, CDR1 is SGHTA and CDR2 FQGNSA. This CDR3 has 14 residues. V lost 4 bases to trimming and J lost 0 bases, with 10 bases between them. The CDR3 spells CASSSTSPSYEQYF. CDR3 bases: TGTGCCAGCAGCTCCACTTCCCCCTCCTACGAGCAGTACTTC.